What follows are 28 T cell receptor beta chains derived from one specimen sequenced in a study of T cell responses to AZD1222 COVID-19 vaccine. The protocol was immunoSEQ multiplex PCR, while the TCRdb copy is restricted to in-frame clones and leaves out a portion. The repertoire holds tens of thousands of clones, with 80% to 95% as singletons. Sequencing used peripheral blood, obtained 28 days after the second AZD1222 dose. The receptors shown here come from an adult who received the AZD1222 COVID-19 vaccine.

V usage is TRBV11-3 and J usage is TRBJ2-1; TRBD2 agrees at 14 bases. CDR1 SGHNT and CDR2 YENEEA come from the germline V gene. This CDR3 spans 16 amino acids. V shed 1 base, J shed 4 bases, and the junction held 0 bases outside the gene matches. CDR3 coding DNA: TGTGCCAGCAGCTTAGGGACTAGCGGGAGGTACAATGAGCAGTTCTTC. Translation: CASSLGTSGRYNEQFF.

V and J are TRBV5-4 and TRBJ2-7; D possibly matches TRBD1 or TRBD2 (6 bases each). The V gene lost 4 bases and the J gene lost 0 bases, with 11 bases spanning the gap. Germline lookup yields CDR1 SGHNT and CDR2 YYREEE (reference sequence). There are 14 residues in the CDR3. CDR3: CASSAGHLSYEQYF. CDR3 nucleotide sequence: TGTGCCAGCAGCGCGGGACACCTCTCCTACGAGCAGTACTTC.

The J gene is TRBJ2-1, the V gene TRBV7-9; 10 bases are a match to TRBD2. The V gene's germline CDR1 is SEHNR and CDR2 FQNEAQ (reference sequence). The CDR3 spans 17 residues. CDR3 sequence reads: CATKGLAGVMGYNEQFF. CDR3 sequence (DNA): TGTGCTACTAAGGGCCTAGCGGGAGTCATGGGCTACAATGAGCAGTTCTTC.

The chain uses TRBV7-6 and TRBJ2-7, with 9 bases matching TRBD2. V lost 2 bases to trimming and J lost 4 bases; unmatched junction nucleotides: 15. This CDR3 spans 18 amino acids. From germline, CDR1 is SGHVS and CDR2 FNYEAQ. CDR3 protein: CASSLKSEGGRAEYEQYF. CDR3 in DNA: TGTGCCAGCAGCTTAAAGTCGGAGGGCGGGAGGGCCGAGTACGAGCAGTACTTC.

The chain is built from TRBV11-2 and TRBJ2-3; D is perhaps TRBD1 (5 bases). In germline, CDR1 is SGHAT, CDR2 FQNNGV. V was clipped by 0 bases and J by 2 bases, with 21 bases between them. The CDR3 sequence is 19 residues long. CDR3 sequence: CASSLEGLLWRADTDTQYF. As DNA, the CDR3 is TGTGCCAGCAGCTTAGAGGGGCTTCTTTGGCGCGCGGACACAGATACGCAGTATTTT.

The J gene is TRBJ2-3, the V gene TRBV5-1; D is uncertain. This CDR3 comprises 14 residues. Looked up from germline, CDR1 is SGHRS and CDR2 is YFSETQ. The ends were cut back, 2 bases at V and 6 bases at J, with 13 bases in the middle. The CDR3: CASSLWLVDDTQYF. CDR3 in DNA: TGCGCCAGCAGCTTATGGCTAGTCGACGATACGCAGTATTTT.

The V and J genes are TRBV28 and TRBJ2-1; 12 bases match TRBD2. CDR1 MDHEN and CDR2 SYDVKM come from the germline V gene. The CDR3 runs 16 residues. V trimming: 5 bases; J trimming: 5 bases; junction bases outside the gene matches: 7. Written as DNA, the CDR3 is TGTGCCAGCAGTAGGACTAGCGGGATGATAAACAATGAGCAGTTCTTC. As protein: CASSRTSGMINNEQFF.

This clone was counted only a few times. The rearrangement uses TRBV27 and TRBJ2-5; D ambiguous. The CDR3 contains 14 residues. Germline V gene sequence: CDR1 MNHEY, CDR2 SMNVEV (reference sequence). The germline V and J ends were trimmed by 3 bases and 5 bases, with 13 bases remaining between them. CDR3 DNA: TGTGCCAGCAGTTTTAACCAACATAGGGAGACCCAGTACTTC. Translated, it gives CASSFNQHRETQYF.

J is TRBJ2-5 and V is TRBV7-7; D may be TRBD2 (6 bases). In germline, CDR1 is SSHAT, CDR2 FNYEAQ (reference sequence). The V and J ends lost 0 bases and 4 bases respectively, with 12 bases between them. The CDR3 is made up of 15 amino acids. Written as DNA, the CDR3 is TGTGCCAGCAGCTTAGCTGGGGCGGGGATAGAGACCCAGTACTTC. It is translated as CASSLAGAGIETQYF.

The chain is built from TRBV7-2 and TRBJ2-5; the D gene is possibly TRBD1 (6 bases). Trimming took 1 base from V and 3 from J, leaving 18 bases between them. Germline loops: CDR1 SGHTA, CDR2 FQGNSA. This CDR3 is 17 amino acids long. The CDR3 reads CASSLGVQGGNEETQYF. CDR3 sequence (DNA): TGTGCCAGCAGCTTAGGAGTACAAGGGGGTAATGAAGAGACCCAGTACTTC.

In DNA, the CDR3 is TGTGCCAGCAGTTACTCGGGGGTCGGTGGGCGGCCCCAGCATTTT. Amino acids: CASSYSGVGGRPQHF. The rearrangement joins TRBV6-5 to TRBJ1-5; D perhaps matches TRBD1 (5 bases). Per the germline V gene, CDR1 is MNHEY and CDR2 is SVGAGI. CDR3 size: 15 residues. Trimming took off 0 bases at V and 9 bases at J, with 15 bases between the two ends.

V usage is TRBV5-6 and J usage is TRBJ2-5; D ambiguous. This CDR3 has 11 residues. Trimming shortened V by 0 bases and J by 5 bases, and 2 bases separated the two germline ends. In germline, CDR1 is SGHDT, CDR2 YYEEEE. The CDR3 loop reads CASSLEETQYF. Here the CDR3 DNA reads TGTGCCAGCAGCTTGGAGGAGACCCAGTACTTC. The whole variable domain, filled in from reference TRBV5-6 and TRBJ2-5, reads DAGVTQSPTHLIKTRGQQVTLRCSPKSGHDTVSWYQQALGQGPQFIFQYYEEEERQRGNFPDRFSGHQFPNYSSELNVNALLLGDSALYLCASSLEETQYFGPGTRLLVL.

This clone appeared once. V is TRBV6-2 or TRBV6-3 and J is TRBJ2-7; 11 bases line up with TRBD2. Germline V CDR1 and CDR2: MNHEY, SVGEGT. Trimming removed 2 bases from V and 3 bases from J; junction bases left unmatched: 3. The CDR3 extends over 15 amino acids. CDR3 nucleotides: TGTGCCAGCAGTTACGGGACTAGCGGCGACTACGAGCAGTACTTC. Its protein product is CASSYGTSGDYEQYF.

The chain recombines TRBV9 with TRBJ2-1, with TRBD2 identical over 8 bases. Germline V lookup: CDR1 SGDLS, CDR2 YYNGEE. The CDR3 runs to 14 residues. V lost 7 bases to trimming and J lost 9 bases; unmatched junction nucleotides: 12. CDR3 residues: CASRGGSGTSEQFF. The CDR3 DNA reads TGTGCCAGCCGAGGGGGTAGCGGGACGAGTGAGCAGTTCTTC.

This rearrangement joins TRBV11-2 to TRBJ2-3, with a weak D call TRBD2 (6 bases). CDR3 size: 17 residues. The germline V gene encodes CDR1 SGHAT and CDR2 FQNNGV. The V and J ends lost 2 bases and 5 bases respectively, with 20 bases between them. CDR3 DNA: TGTGCCAGCAGCTTAATGGGGGAGGAGGGTTCCCAAGATACGCAGTATTTT. It yields the protein CASSLMGEEGSQDTQYF.

This sequence joins TRBV19 and TRBJ1-5; no clear D gene. The CDR3 consists of 15 residues. Germline-derived CDR1 and CDR2 are LNHDA and SQIVND (reference sequence). Trimming pared 3 bases from V and 0 bases from J, leaving 9 bases between. The CDR3 sequence: CASSIFQYSNQPQHF. In nucleotides, the CDR3 is TGTGCCAGTAGTATCTTTCAGTATAGCAATCAGCCCCAGCATTTT.

The chain recombines TRBV9 with TRBJ2-3, with 15 bases that match TRBD2. The CDR3 has 19 amino acids. V lost 0 bases and J lost 6; bases outside the gene matches: 11. CDR1 SGDLS and CDR2 YYNGEE come from the germline V gene. The DNA of the CDR3 is TGTGCCAGCAGCGTAGATCCCGGGACTAGCGGGAGGCAAGGGGATACGCAGTATTTT. The encoded protein is CASSVDPGTSGRQGDTQYF.

J is TRBJ1-5 and V is TRBV5-1; 7 bases match TRBD1. The germline V gene has CDR1 SGHRS and CDR2 YFSETQ. CDR3 size: 14 residues. V gave up 4 bases and J gave up 6 bases; unmatched junction bases: 7. The CDR3 is CASSADREGQPQHF. The CDR3, as DNA: TGCGCCAGCAGCGCTGACAGGGAGGGTCAGCCCCAGCATTTT.

The chain is built from TRBV24-1 and TRBJ2-1; 13 positions agree with TRBD2. J was trimmed by 0 bases and V by 3 bases; bases with no gene match: 4. The CDR3 sequence is 18 residues long. Per germline, CDR1 KGHDR and CDR2 SFDVKD. CDR3 sequence: CATSDIRTSGSSYNEQFF. Written as DNA, the CDR3 is TGTGCCACCAGTGATATCAGGACTAGCGGGAGCTCCTACAATGAGCAGTTCTTC.

The V and J genes are TRBV18 and TRBJ1-2; tentative D call: TRBD1 (5 bases). The CDR3 loop spans 15 amino acids. Germline-derived CDR1 and CDR2 are KGHSH and LQKENI. V lost 3 bases to trimming and J lost 3 bases, with 14 bases between them. The CDR3 here is CASSPQAGQDYGYTF. CDR3 nucleotide sequence: TGTGCCAGCTCACCGCAGGCCGGACAAGACTATGGCTACACCTTC.

This clone was recorded once. The genes are TRBV30 and TRBJ2-6; D unclear. The CDR3 extends over 16 amino acids. Germline V lookup: CDR1 GTSNPN, CDR2 SVGIG (reference sequence). The ends were cut back, 4 bases at V and 0 bases at J, with 13 bases in the middle. CDR3 amino acids: CAWTARRASGANVLTF. The DNA for the CDR3 is TGTGCCTGGACCGCCCGTCGGGCCTCTGGGGCCAACGTCCTGACTTTC.

This chain joins TRBV5-1 and TRBJ2-1; 9 nucleotides align to TRBD2. J gave up 2 bases and V 2 bases, and 5 bases lay outside the gene matches. Looked up from germline, CDR1 is SGHRS and CDR2 is YFSETQ. The CDR3 is made up of 16 amino acids. For the CDR3, the DNA is TGCGCCAGCAGCTTTAGACTAGCGGAGCCCTACAATGAGCAGTTCTTC. Translation: CASSFRLAEPYNEQFF.

The chain joins TRBV25-1 to TRBJ2-7, with 9 bases aligning to TRBD1. The CDR3 length is 16 residues. V gave up 5 bases and J gave up 7 bases; unmatched junction bases: 15. The germline V gene has CDR1 MGHDK and CDR2 SYGVNS. The CDR3 loop is CASSSPSDRGFGEQYF. Here the CDR3 DNA reads TGTGCCAGCAGTTCCCCTTCGGACAGGGGATTTGGTGAGCAGTACTTC.

The rearrangement joins TRBV20-1 to TRBJ1-1; D is ambiguous. CDR1 and CDR2 (germline): DFQATT, SNEGSKA (reference sequence). CDR3 length: 11 residues. Trimming stripped 6 bases from V and 3 bases from J, with 8 bases between. CDR3 bases: TGCAGTGCCCCTAAGGACACTGAAGCTTTCTTT. This sequence encodes CSAPKDTEAFF.

This rearrangement joins TRBV5-1 to TRBJ1-2; a weak D match, TRBD1 (6 bases). Trimming removed 0 bases from V and 2 bases from J, with 8 bases in between. Germline V gives CDR1 SGHRS, CDR2 YFSETQ. The CDR3 length is 14 residues. CDR3: CASSLGQGNYGYTF. The CDR3 nucleotides are TGCGCCAGCAGCTTGGGGCAGGGGAACTATGGCTACACCTTC.

The chain combines TRBV24-1 with TRBJ2-1, with 8 bases that match TRBD2. CDR1 is KGHDR, CDR2 SFDVKD, per germline. The CDR3 is 17 residues long. J gave up 6 bases and V 4 bases, and 13 bases lay outside the gene matches. The CDR3 here is CATSDSRPGLVFNEQFF. The CDR3 DNA is TGTGCCACCAGTGACTCTCGACCGGGACTAGTGTTCAATGAGCAGTTCTTC.

Remarks on this clone: This same CDR3 is encoded by further DNA sequences in the sample. The chain uses TRBV18 and TRBJ2-5; D is unresolved. Germline CDR1 is KGHSH and CDR2 is LQKENI. CDR3 length: 12 residues. V shed 0 bases and J shed 4 bases, with 3 bases lying between them. The CDR3 protein is CASSPPGETQYF. The CDR3 DNA follows: TGTGCCAGCTCACCACCGGGAGAGACCCAGTACTTC.

The sample holds one count of this clone. This chain links TRBV5-1 with TRBJ1-4, with D unresolved. V was shortened by 5 bases and J by 8 bases, with 16 bases between the two germline ends. From germline, CDR1 is SGHRS and CDR2 YFSETQ. The CDR3 is 14 amino acids. The CDR3 spells CASRTPGEGEKLFF. The CDR3 DNA reads TGCGCCAGCAGGACTCCTGGGGAAGGGGAAAAACTGTTTTTT.